These 7 T cell receptor beta chains originate from one sample sequenced in a study of human T cells and chemical hapten exposure. TCRdb reanalysed the RACE reads using MiXCR and keeps one entry per CDR3 protein. The sample holds about 260,000 distinct CDR3 sequences, about 9.4% seen once. As to time point: pre-sensitization, week 0. Treatment in this sample: therapeutic diphenylcyclopropenone sensitization with weekly scalp DPC. The sequencing used whole blood, collected in connection with sensitization to the hapten diphenylcyclopropenone (DPC). These receptors were taken from a woman in her thirties or forties with alopecia areata. Some clones in this sample may be carry-over from other donors' samples.

In its sample, this clonotype was seen a few times. V is TRBV20-1 and J is TRBJ1-5, with TRBD1 matching over 12 bases. Germline-derived CDR1 and CDR2 are DFQATT and SNEGSKA (reference sequence). The CDR3 has 16 residues. V was pared by 3 bases and J by 4 bases, with 7 bases of the junction left unmatched. The CDR3 spells CSARNPGQGANQPQHF. In DNA, the CDR3 is TGCAGTGCTAGGAATCCGGGACAGGGGGCAAATCAGCCCCAGCATTTT.

The chain uses TRBV12-3 or TRBV12-4 and TRBJ1-3; tentative D call: TRBD1 (5 bases). V was cut by 8 bases and J by 2 bases, with 16 bases left in between. The CDR3 covers 15 residues. This CDR3 reads CASSFGGAAGNTIYF. The CDR3 nucleotides read TGTGCCAGCTCCTTTGGGGGTGCGGCTGGAAACACCATATATTTT.

The table lists this clonotype with a few counts. The rearrangement joins TRBV4-2 to TRBJ2-6, with TRBD1 identical over 7 bases. CDR1 and CDR2 (germline): LGHNA, YNFKEQ. J lost 1 base, V lost 1 base, and 7 bases had no gene match. The length of the CDR3 is 18 residues. The CDR3: CASSQVDRVGSGANVLTF. The DNA of the CDR3 is TGTGCCAGCAGCCAAGTAGACAGGGTGGGGTCTGGGGCCAACGTCCTGACTTTC.

The chain recombines TRBV5-5 with TRBJ2-2; 12 nucleotides match TRBD2. The ends lost 3 bases at V and 4 bases at J; junction bases unmatched: 7. The CDR3 runs to 17 residues. CDR1 and CDR2 from the germline V gene are SGHKS and YYEKEE (reference sequence). CDR3 sequence reads: CASSSTLAGGRTGELFF. The CDR3 DNA follows: TGTGCCAGCAGCTCAACCCTAGCGGGAGGGCGCACCGGGGAGCTGTTTTTT.

This clonotype has only a few counts. The chain uses TRBV28 and TRBJ2-1; 11 bases are shared with TRBD2. This CDR3 region has 18 residues. Germline V CDR1 and CDR2: MDHEN, SYDVKM. The junction had 16 bases not matched to a gene; V was cut back by 5 bases and J by 7 bases. CDR3 protein: CASSTHPGTSGPRNEQFF. Here the CDR3 DNA reads TGTGCCAGCAGTACCCACCCGGGGACTAGCGGACCGAGGAATGAGCAGTTCTTC.

This sequence joins TRBV6-6 and TRBJ2-1; 7 bases match TRBD1. Unmatched junction bases numbered 11, after V lost 6 bases and J lost 6 bases. The CDR3 contains 15 residues. Germline V lookup: CDR1 MNHNY, CDR2 SVGAGI (reference sequence). The CDR3 DNA reads as TGTGCCAGCAGACTAACGGGACAGTCATTCAATGAGCAGTTCTTC. It yields the protein CASRLTGQSFNEQFF.

The table lists this clonotype with many counts. The rearrangement uses TRBV20-1 and TRBJ2-1; TRBD1 aligns across 9 bases. Germline V lookup: CDR1 DFQATT, CDR2 SNEGSKA (reference sequence). The junction had 14 bases not matched to a gene; V was cut back by 2 bases and J by 9 bases. The CDR3 is made up of 16 amino acids. CDR3: CSARSTPGQGRIEQFF. DNA of the CDR3: TGCAGTGCTAGATCTACTCCGGGACAGGGCCGGATTGAGCAGTTCTTC.